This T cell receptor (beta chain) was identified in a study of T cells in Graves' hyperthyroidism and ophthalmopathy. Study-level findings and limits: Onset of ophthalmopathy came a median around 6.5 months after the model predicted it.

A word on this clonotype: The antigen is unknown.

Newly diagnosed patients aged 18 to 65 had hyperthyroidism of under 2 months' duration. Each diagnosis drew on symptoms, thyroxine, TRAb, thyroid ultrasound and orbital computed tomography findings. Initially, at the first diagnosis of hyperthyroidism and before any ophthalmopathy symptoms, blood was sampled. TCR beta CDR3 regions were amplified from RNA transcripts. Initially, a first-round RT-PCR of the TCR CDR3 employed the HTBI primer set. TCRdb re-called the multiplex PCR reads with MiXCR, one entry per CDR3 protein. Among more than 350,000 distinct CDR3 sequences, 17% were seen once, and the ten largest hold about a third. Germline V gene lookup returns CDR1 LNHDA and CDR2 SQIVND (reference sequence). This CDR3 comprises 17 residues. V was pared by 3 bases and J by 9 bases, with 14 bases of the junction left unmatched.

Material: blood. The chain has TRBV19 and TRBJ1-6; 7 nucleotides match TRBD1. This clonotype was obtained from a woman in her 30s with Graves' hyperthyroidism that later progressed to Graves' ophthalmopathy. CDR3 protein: CASSMDSGGRGTSPLHF. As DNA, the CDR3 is TGTGCCAGTAGTATGGATTCCGGCGGCAGGGGGACTTCACCCCTCCACTTT.